This TCR beta chain stems from a study of blood T cells in healthy people across ages. CDR3 length equals 14 residues. V gave up 5 bases and J gave up 1 base; unmatched junction bases: 4. Germline CDR1 SGHAT, CDR2 FQDESV (reference sequence). The use of a sample-barcoded 5' primer and a J-beta primer mix characterized a second PCR of 7 to 11 cycles. MiXCR was run by TCRdb on the 5' RACE reads, yielding one entry per CDR3 protein. The table records about 1.1 million distinct CDR3 sequences, roughly two fifths of them present only once. Note on this clonotype: The target antigen is unknown. A clone one base away is much larger, so this may be a read error.

Each sample yielded at least 5 micrograms of PBMC total RNA. Study outcomes and limitations: Both higher diversity and more naive CD4+ cells marked long-lived donors when set against aged donors.

The chain is built from TRBV11-1 and TRBJ1-1; the match to TRBD1 covers 7 bases. The sequence was obtained from a man aged 18 to 30 in good health. The sample consisted of blood. The CDR3 DNA reads as TGTGCCAGCAGCCCCTGGACAGGGAACACTGAAGCTTTCTTT. Protein product: CASSPWTGNTEAFF.